What follows is one T cell receptor beta chain and its context. Assay: immunoSEQ multiplex PCR; the TCRdb copy retains only in-frame clones and omits some. The sample records approximately 470,000 clones, about 85% being singletons. This entry belongs to a study of blood T cell repertoires in COVID-19. Unmatched junction bases numbered 8, after V lost 5 bases and J lost 5 bases. CDR1 LNHDA and CDR2 SQIVND come from the germline V gene (reference sequence). This CDR3 region has 15 residues. The sample was PBMCs or T cells enriched from blood (not recorded which). The receptor's source is a woman in her late teens or twenties who had recovered from COVID-19. The chain employs TRBV19 and TRBJ1-1; 10 bases align to TRBD1. This CDR3 reads CASSPLDRGQTEAFF. In DNA form, the CDR3 reads TGTGCCAGTAGTCCCCTAGACAGGGGGCAAACTGAAGCTTTCTTT.